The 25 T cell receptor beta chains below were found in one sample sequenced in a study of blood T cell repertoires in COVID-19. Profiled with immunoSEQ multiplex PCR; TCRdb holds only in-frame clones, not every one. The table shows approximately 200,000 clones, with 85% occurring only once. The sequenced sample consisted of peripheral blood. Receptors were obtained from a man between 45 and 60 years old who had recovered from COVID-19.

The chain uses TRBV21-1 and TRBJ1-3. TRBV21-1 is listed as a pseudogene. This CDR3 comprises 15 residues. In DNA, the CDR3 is TGTGCCAGCAGCGGAGGCAGTCACTCTGGAAACACCATATATTTT. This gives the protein CASSGGSHSGNTIYF.

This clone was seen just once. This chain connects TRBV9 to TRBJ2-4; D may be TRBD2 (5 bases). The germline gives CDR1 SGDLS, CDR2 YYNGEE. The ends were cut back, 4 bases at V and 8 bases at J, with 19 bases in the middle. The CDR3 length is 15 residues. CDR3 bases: TGTGCCAGCAGCCCCTATCACACCTACGGGGACATTCAGTACTTC. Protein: CASSPYHTYGDIQYF.

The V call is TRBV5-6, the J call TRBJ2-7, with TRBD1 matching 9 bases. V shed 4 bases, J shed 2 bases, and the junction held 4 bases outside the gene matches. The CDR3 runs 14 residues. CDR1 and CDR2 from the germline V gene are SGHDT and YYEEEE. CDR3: CASSLRTGAYEQYF. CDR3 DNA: TGTGCCAGCAGCCTGAGGACAGGGGCCTACGAGCAGTACTTC.

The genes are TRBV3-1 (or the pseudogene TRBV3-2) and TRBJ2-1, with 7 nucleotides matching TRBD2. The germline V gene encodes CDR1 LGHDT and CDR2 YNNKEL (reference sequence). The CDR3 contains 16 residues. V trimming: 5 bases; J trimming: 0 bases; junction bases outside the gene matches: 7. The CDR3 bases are TGTGCCAGCAGCGCTACTAGCGCGAGCTCCTACAATGAGCAGTTCTTC. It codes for CASSATSASSYNEQFF.

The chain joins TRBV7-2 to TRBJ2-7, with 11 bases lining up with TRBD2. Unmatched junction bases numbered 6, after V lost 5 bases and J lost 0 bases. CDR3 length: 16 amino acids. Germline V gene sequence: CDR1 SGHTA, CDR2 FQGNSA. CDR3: CASSLGTSGISYEQYF. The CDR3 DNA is TGTGCCAGCAGCCTCGGGACTAGCGGAATCTCCTACGAGCAGTACTTC.

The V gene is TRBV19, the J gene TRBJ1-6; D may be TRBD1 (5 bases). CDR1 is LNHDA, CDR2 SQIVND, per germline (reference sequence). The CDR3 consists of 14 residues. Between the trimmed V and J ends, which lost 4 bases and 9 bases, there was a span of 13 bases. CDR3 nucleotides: TGTGCCAGTAGTAAATTGTCAGGGATTTCACCCCTCCACTTT. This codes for CASSKLSGISPLHF. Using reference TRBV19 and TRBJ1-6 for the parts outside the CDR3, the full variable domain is DGGITQSPKYLFRKEGQNVTLSCEQNLNHDAMYWYRQDPGQGLRLIYYSQIVNDFQKGDIAEGYSVSREKKESFPLTVTSAQKNPTAFYLCASSKLSGISPLHFGNGTRLTVT.

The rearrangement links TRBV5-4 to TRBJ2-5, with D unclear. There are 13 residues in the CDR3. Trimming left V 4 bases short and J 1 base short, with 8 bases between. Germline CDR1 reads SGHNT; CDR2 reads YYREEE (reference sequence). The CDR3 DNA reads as TGTGCCAGCAGCACGCGCCTCCAAGAGACCCAGTACTTC. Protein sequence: CASSTRLQETQYF.

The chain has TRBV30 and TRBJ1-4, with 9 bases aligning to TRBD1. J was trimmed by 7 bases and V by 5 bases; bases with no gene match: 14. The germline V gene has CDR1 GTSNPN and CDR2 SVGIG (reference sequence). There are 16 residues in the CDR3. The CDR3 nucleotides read TGTGCCTGGGCCAACCCAACAGGGGGCGCAGGTGAAAAACTGTTTTTT. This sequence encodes CAWANPTGGAGEKLFF. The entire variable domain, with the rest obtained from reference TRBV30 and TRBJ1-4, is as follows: SQTIHQWPATLVQPVGSPLSLECTVEGTSNPNLYWYRQAAGRGLQLLFYSVGIGQISSEVPQNLSASRPQDRQFILSSKKLLLSDSGFYLCAWANPTGGAGEKLFFGSGTQLSVL.

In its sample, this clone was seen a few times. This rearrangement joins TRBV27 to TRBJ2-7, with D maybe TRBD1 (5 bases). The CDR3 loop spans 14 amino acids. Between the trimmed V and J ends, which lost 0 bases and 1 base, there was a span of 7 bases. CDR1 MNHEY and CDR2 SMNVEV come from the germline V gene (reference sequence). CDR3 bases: TGTGCCAGCAGTTTATCACAGGTTTCCTACGAGCAGTACTTC. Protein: CASSLSQVSYEQYF.

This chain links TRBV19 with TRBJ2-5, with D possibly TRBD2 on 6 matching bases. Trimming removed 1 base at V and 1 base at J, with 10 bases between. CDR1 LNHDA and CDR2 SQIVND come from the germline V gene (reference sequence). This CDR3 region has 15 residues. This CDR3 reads CASSIGWRGQETQYF. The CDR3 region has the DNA TGTGCCAGTAGTATAGGCTGGCGGGGCCAAGAGACCCAGTACTTC.

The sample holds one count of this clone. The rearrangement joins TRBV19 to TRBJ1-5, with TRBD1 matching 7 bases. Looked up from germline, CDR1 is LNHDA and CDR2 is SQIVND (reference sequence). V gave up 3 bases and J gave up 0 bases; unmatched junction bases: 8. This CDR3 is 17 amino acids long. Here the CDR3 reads CASSIFFRGDSNQPQHF. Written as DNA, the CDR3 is TGTGCCAGTAGTATCTTCTTCAGGGGGGATAGCAATCAGCCCCAGCATTTT.

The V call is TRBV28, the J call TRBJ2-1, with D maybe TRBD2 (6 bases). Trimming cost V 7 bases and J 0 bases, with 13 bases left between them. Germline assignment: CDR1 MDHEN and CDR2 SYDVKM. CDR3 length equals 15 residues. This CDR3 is CASKGSGRSYNEQFF. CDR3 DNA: TGTGCCAGCAAGGGTAGCGGACGCTCCTACAATGAGCAGTTCTTC.

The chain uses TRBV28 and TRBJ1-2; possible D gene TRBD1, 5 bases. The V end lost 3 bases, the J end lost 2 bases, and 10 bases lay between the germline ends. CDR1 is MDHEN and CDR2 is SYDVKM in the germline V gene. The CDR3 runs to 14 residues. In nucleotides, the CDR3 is TGTGCCAGCAGTTTTCGCGGGGACAACTATGGCTACACCTTC. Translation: CASSFRGDNYGYTF.

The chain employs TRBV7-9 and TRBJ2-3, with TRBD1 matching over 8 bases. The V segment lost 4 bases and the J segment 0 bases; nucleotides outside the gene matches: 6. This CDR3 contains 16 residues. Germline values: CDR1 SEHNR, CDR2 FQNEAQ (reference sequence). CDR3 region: CASSSPGGFSTDTQYF. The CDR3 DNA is TGTGCCAGCAGCTCCCCAGGGGGCTTTAGCACAGATACGCAGTATTTT.

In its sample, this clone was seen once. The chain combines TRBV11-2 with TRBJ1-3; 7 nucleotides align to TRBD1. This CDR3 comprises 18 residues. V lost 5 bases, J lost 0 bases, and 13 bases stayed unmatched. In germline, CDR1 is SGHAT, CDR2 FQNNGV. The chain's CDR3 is CASSPVGAGTDSGNTIYF. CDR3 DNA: TGTGCCAGCAGCCCAGTGGGTGCTGGGACAGACTCTGGAAACACCATATATTTT.

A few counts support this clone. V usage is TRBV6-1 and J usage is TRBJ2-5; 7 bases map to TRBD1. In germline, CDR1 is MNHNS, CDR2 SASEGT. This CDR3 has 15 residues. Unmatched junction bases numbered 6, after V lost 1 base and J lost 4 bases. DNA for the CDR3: TGTGCCAGCAGTGAAGACAAGGGGGCGAGAGAGACCCAGTACTTC. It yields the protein CASSEDKGARETQYF.

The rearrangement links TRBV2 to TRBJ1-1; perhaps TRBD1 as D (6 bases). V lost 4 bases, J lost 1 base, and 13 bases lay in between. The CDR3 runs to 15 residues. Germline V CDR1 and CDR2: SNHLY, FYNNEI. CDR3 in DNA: TGTGCCAGCAGTGTTCAAGGACAGCCGAACACTGAAGCTTTCTTT. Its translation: CASSVQGQPNTEAFF.

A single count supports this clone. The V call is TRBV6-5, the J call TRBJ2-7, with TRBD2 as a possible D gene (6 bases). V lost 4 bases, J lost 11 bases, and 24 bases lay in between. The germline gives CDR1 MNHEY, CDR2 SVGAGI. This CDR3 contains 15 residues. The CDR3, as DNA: TGTGCCAGCAGTTCTCCGACTTCGGCTAGCGTGAAGAAGTACTTC. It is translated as CASSSPTSASVKKYF.

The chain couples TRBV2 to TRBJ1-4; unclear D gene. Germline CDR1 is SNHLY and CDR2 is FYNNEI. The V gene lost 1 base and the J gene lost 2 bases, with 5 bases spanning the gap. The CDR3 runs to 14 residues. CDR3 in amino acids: CASSEGETNEKLFF. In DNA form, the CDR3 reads TGTGCCAGCAGTGAAGGGGAGACTAATGAAAAACTGTTTTTT.

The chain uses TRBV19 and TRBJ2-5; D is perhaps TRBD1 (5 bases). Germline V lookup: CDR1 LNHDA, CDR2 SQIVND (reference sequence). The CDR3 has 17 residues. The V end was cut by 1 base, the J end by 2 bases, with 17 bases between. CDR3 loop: CASSIAGAGPWQETQYF. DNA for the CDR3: TGTGCCAGTAGTATAGCTGGGGCAGGTCCCTGGCAAGAGACCCAGTACTTC.

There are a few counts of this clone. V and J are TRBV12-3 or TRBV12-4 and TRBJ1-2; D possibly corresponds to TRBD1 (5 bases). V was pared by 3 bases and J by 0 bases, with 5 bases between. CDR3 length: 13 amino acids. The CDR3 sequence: CASSLTANYGYTF. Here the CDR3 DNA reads TGTGCCAGCAGTTTGACAGCTAACTATGGCTACACCTTC.

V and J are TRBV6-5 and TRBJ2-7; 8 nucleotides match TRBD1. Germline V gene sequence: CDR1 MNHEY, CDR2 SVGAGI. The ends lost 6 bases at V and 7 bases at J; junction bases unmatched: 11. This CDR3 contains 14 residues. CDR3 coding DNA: TGTGCCAGCAGGACAGGACAGGGCTTGAGAGAGCAGTACTTC. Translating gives CASRTGQGLREQYF.

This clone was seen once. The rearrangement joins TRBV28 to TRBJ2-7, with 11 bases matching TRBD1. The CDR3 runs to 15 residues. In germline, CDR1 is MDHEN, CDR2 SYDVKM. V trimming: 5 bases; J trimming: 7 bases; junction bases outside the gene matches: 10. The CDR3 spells CASSPGQGVLREQYF. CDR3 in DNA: TGTGCCAGCAGTCCGGGACAGGGGGTTTTAAGGGAGCAGTACTTC.

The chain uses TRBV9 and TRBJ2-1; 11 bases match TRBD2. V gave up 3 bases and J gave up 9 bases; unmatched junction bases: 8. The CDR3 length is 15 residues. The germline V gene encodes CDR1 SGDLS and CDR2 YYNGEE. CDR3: CASSALTSGIGEQFF. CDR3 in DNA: TGTGCCAGCAGCGCCCTGACTAGCGGGATAGGTGAGCAGTTCTTC.

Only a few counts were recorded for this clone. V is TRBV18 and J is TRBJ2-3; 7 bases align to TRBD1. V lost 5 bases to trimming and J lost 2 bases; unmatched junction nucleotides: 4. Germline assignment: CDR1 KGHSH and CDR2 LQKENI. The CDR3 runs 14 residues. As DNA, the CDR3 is TGTGCCAGCTCATCACAGGGGATCACAGATACGCAGTATTTT. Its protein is CASSSQGITDTQYF.